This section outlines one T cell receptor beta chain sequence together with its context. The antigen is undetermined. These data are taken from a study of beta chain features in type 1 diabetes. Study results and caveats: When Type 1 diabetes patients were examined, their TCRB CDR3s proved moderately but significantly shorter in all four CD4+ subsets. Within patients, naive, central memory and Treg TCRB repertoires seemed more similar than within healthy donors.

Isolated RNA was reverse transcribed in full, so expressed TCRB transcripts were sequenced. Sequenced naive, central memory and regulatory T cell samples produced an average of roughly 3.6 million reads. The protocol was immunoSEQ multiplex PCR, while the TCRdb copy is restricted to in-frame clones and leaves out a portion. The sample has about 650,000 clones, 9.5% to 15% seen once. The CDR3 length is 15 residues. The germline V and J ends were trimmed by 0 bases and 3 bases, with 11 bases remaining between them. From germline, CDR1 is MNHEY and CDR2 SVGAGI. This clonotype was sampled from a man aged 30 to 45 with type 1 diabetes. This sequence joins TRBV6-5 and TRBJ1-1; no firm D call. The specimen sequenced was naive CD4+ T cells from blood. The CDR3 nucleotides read TGTGCCAGCAGTTACTCGAAGGGCAGCTACACTGAAGCTTTCTTT. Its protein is CASSYSKGSYTEAFF.